This TCR beta chain is from a study of identical twins. CDR3 length: 16 residues. Deletions cut 4 bases from V and 0 bases from J, with 16 bases between. Germline lookup yields CDR1 SGDLS and CDR2 YYNGEE. TCRdb re-called the 5' RACE reads through MiXCR, storing one row per CDR3 protein. The table lists 600,000 to 800,000 distinct CDR3 sequences, over 20% of them singletons. This sample was also put to use in a study of T cells expressing NK-cell markers.

The chain links TRBV9 to TRBJ1-1; D is unresolved. This TCR was sampled from a woman younger than 30 in good health. Source material: PBMCs. As DNA, the CDR3 is TGTGCCAGCAGCCCGTTTCAGGCGGCAGTGAACACTGAAGCTTTCTTT. Protein product: CASSPFQAAVNTEAFF. The full variable domain, with the rest looked up from reference TRBV9 and TRBJ1-1, is DSGVTQTPKHLITATGQRVTLRCSPRSGDLSVYWYQQSLDQGLQFLIQYYNGEERAKGNILERFSAQQFPDLHSELNLSSLELGDSALYFCASSPFQAAVNTEAFFGQGTRLTVV.